These T cell receptor beta chains were read from a single sample in a study of cytomegalovirus exposure and HLA in healthy donors. The repertoire was sequenced with immunoSEQ multiplex PCR; TCRdb's copy has only in-frame clones and lacks some. Altogether about 150,000 clones are present, approximately 80% being singletons, with the ten largest covering almost 7%. The material sequenced was PBMCs. These receptors came from a man aged 25 to 40 in good health and CMV-seropositive. The CDR3 runs from the conserved cysteine through the conserved F or W.

TRBV19 CASSALTVGAVGEQFF
TRBV5-5 CASSGGTNEKLFF
TRBV18 CASSQSQGVEGETQRFF
TRBV7-8 CASSPPSGGAVETQYF
TRBV12-5 CASATDRAGNTIYF
TRBV19 CASSIDPQGPRPQHF
TRBV27 CASRYRGGTEAFF
TRBV11-3 CASSLGGVRVDEQYF
TRBV2 CASSDGRSTDTQYF
TRBV5-1 CASSPRDPPGGGADTQYF
TRBV7-8 CASSSTGKTQYF
TRBV7-9 CSSSLFTRSGANVLTF
TRBV27 CASSFGSRRNEQFF
TRBV2 CASSDVRGSTDTQYF
TRBV5-4 CASSLVGGAGLAGQETQYF
TRBV10-2 CASSESGLVGSYNEQFF
TRBV6-5 CASSGGQDYEQYF
TRBV25-1 CASSEEDRGLVGEQYF
TRBV6-5 CASSYAGTGEFF
TRBV7-9 CASSPPQGRTSGTPGEQFF
TRBV27 CASSLNQGQAEAFF
TRBV7-3 CASREDRRNTGELFF
TRBV4-3 CASSSQGFNTEAFF
TRBV7-9 CSSSYLIDTEAFF
TRBV27 CASHSAGQGGGNTIYF
TRBV27 CASSFEGKQYF
TRBV7-2 CASSPRGSNSYNEQFF
TRBV7-2 CASSSGQGRSGYTF
TRBV18 CASSPQTGENYGYTF
TRBV7-2 CASSLGQGLATDTQYF
TRBV27 CASSHRAESSYNEQFF
TRBV4-1 CASSPKEADTQYF
TRBV5-1 CASSLGLAGGQETQYF
TRBV27 CASSFGRVAKSIQYF
TRBV25-1 CASSSSGRNTDTQYF
TRBV9 CASSAKLASTDTQYF
TRBV5-6 CASSPRRRYEQYF
TRBV7-9 CASSHRDRGSWLFF
TRBV10-3 CAISNHLAGGEETQYF
TRBV5-6 CASSRKTSDLETQYF
TRBV27 CASSRLGNEQFF
TRBV19 CASDGLYGYTF
TRBV5-4 CASNSGGDEQFF
TRBV6-6 CASSYRWGDETQYF
TRBV13 CASSLRVMGNTEAFF
TRBV25-1 CASSAPTSATPYEQYF
TRBV6-6 CASSLTRGQLRDEQFF
TRBV11-3 CASSLVSVGGNEQFF
TRBV27 CASSTGTSGALYNEQFF
TRBV4-3 CASSQETGGNNQPQHF